One sample yielded the 32 T cell receptor beta chains listed below, sequenced in a study of CD8+ T cells in alopecia areata. RNA extraction and reverse transcription yielded cDNA as sequencing template. Some clones are missing from TCRdb's copy, which holds only in-frame ones; the method was immunoSEQ multiplex PCR. The table has approximately 150,000 clones, about two thirds seen once. Material for sequencing was CD8+ T cells sorted from blood. The source of these receptors is a human donor in good health.

This chain links TRBV28 with TRBJ2-1; D may be TRBD2 (6 bases). Trimming cost V 3 bases and J 4 bases, with 7 bases left between them. The length of the CDR3 is 13 residues. Germline CDR1 MDHEN, CDR2 SYDVKM. CDR3 coding DNA: TGTGCCAGCAGTTTGGGGGGATACAATGAGCAGTTCTTC. This translates into CASSLGGYNEQFF.

DNA of the CDR3: TGTGCCAGCAGCTTAGGCCGCCTCTATGGCTACACCTTC. Its translation is CASSLGRLYGYTF. The V call is TRBV7-6, the J call TRBJ1-2; D uncertain. Per the germline V gene, CDR1 is SGHVS and CDR2 is FNYEAQ. The V end lost 1 base, the J end lost 4 bases, and 7 bases lay between the germline ends. This CDR3 has 13 amino acids.

The chain's CDR3 is CASSDGQAGENTEAFF. In nucleotides, the CDR3 is TGTGCCAGCAGTGACGGACAGGCTGGAGAGAACACTGAAGCTTTCTTT. The V gene is TRBV25-1, the J gene TRBJ1-1; 7 bases are a match to TRBD1. The CDR3 extends over 16 amino acids. V was clipped by 3 bases and J by 1 base; unmatched bases: 8. The V gene's germline CDR1 is MGHDK and CDR2 SYGVNS. Using reference TRBV25-1 and TRBJ1-1 for the parts outside the CDR3, the full variable domain is EADIYQTPRYLVIGTGKKITLECSQTMGHDKMYWYQQDPGMELHLIHYSYGVNSTEKGDLSSESTVSRIRTEHFPLTLESARPSHTSQYLCASSDGQAGENTEAFFGQGTRLTVV.

The chain recombines TRBV27 with TRBJ1-1; D remains ambiguous. V lost 2 bases to trimming and J lost 1 base, with 17 bases between them. There are 17 residues in the CDR3. Germline CDR1 MNHEY, CDR2 SMNVEV (reference sequence). Here the CDR3 DNA reads TGTGCCAGCAGTTTAGCCCCTATACAGTCCCCGAACACTGAAGCTTTCTTT. This encodes CASSLAPIQSPNTEAFF.

J is TRBJ2-7 and V is TRBV27, with D perhaps matching TRBD2 (6 bases). The CDR3 is made up of 16 amino acids. The V gene's germline CDR1 is MNHEY and CDR2 SMNVEV (reference sequence). With 2 bases removed from V and 2 bases from J, the gap between germline ends came to 16 bases. CDR3: CASSLNGGEIAYEQYF. The CDR3 DNA follows: TGTGCCAGCAGTTTAAATGGAGGGGAGATTGCCTACGAGCAGTACTTC.

This clone has just one count. The CDR3 is CSAEARGDGLAGEYEQYF. The CDR3 bases are TGCAGCGCCGAGGCCCGGGGAGATGGACTAGCGGGAGAGTACGAGCAGTACTTC. The V and J genes are TRBV29-1 and TRBJ2-7; the match to TRBD2 covers 13 bases. Germline CDR1 SQVTM, CDR2 ANQGSEA. The ends lost 7 bases at V and 4 bases at J; junction bases unmatched: 19. This CDR3 comprises 18 residues.

This clone was detected a few times. The chain combines TRBV14 with TRBJ2-3; D is unresolved. Trimming stripped 2 bases from V and 3 bases from J, with 12 bases between. There are 15 residues in the CDR3. The germline V gene has CDR1 SGHDN and CDR2 FVKESK. CDR3 region: CASSQYDQPTDTQYF. CDR3 DNA sequence: TGTGCCAGCAGCCAATACGACCAGCCGACAGATACGCAGTATTTT.

This chain uses TRBV13 with TRBJ2-7; TRBD2 might be the D (6 bases). From germline, CDR1 is PRHDT and CDR2 FYEKMQ (reference sequence). The CDR3 covers 15 residues. V lost 5 bases to trimming and J lost 0 bases, with 14 bases between them. The CDR3 coding sequence is TGTGCCAGCAGCACCCGGACTATTTCCTCCTACGAGCAGTACTTC. It is translated as CASSTRTISSYEQYF.

In its sample, this clone was seen a few times. This sequence joins TRBV6-1 and TRBJ1-2; D may be TRBD1 (6 bases). Between the trimmed V and J ends, which lost 2 bases and 2 bases, there was a span of 12 bases. The CDR3 consists of 15 residues. Looked up from germline, CDR1 is MNHNS and CDR2 is SASEGT. The CDR3 region has the DNA TGTGCCAGCAGTGAATCCGGGGGGCTGAACTATGGCTACACCTTC. It translates to CASSESGGLNYGYTF.

The chain couples TRBV27 to TRBJ2-2; D gene ambiguous. Germline V gene lookup returns CDR1 MNHEY and CDR2 SMNVEV (reference sequence). CDR3 length equals 12 residues. V lost 6 bases and J 9 bases, leaving 11 bases between the germline ends. Here the CDR3 reads CASSLTGRELFF. CDR3 nucleotide sequence: TGTGCCAGCAGCCTGACTGGGAGGGAGCTGTTTTTT.

This chain links TRBV5-4 with TRBJ1-1; 8 nucleotides match TRBD1. Looked up from germline, CDR1 is SGHNT and CDR2 is YYREEE (reference sequence). Trimming at V came to 0 bases and at J to 3 bases, leaving 4 bases not matched to a gene. This CDR3 spans 15 amino acids. CDR3 in DNA: TGTGCCAGCAGCTTGGGACAGGGGTTTGACACTGAAGCTTTCTTT. Encoded protein: CASSLGQGFDTEAFF.

The rearrangement joins TRBV29-1 to TRBJ1-2; D ambiguous. CDR1 is SQVTM and CDR2 is ANQGSEA in the germline V gene. V shed 0 bases and J shed 6 bases, with 5 bases lying between them. The CDR3 sequence is 11 residues long. The CDR3 spells CSVEDSHGYTF. The CDR3 nucleotides read TGCAGCGTTGAAGACAGTCATGGCTACACCTTC.

CDR3 in DNA: TGCAGCGTTGAAGATAGGCCATTAGCTAACTATGGCTACACCTTC. Protein product: CSVEDRPLANYGYTF. The V gene is TRBV29-1, the J gene TRBJ1-2; D is undetermined. The V end lost 0 bases, the J end lost 0 bases, and 11 bases lay between the germline ends. The CDR3 contains 15 residues. The germline CDR1 and CDR2 sequences are SQVTM and ANQGSEA.

This clone was seen more than once but under ten times. The rearrangement uses TRBV30 and TRBJ2-7; 7 bases line up with TRBD1. The ends lost 0 bases at V and 3 bases at J; junction bases unmatched: 8. This CDR3 spans 15 amino acids. Germline CDR1 is GTSNPN and CDR2 is SVGIG (reference sequence). The CDR3 protein is CAWSVPEGQFYEQYF. The DNA for the CDR3 is TGTGCCTGGAGTGTACCCGAGGGACAGTTCTACGAGCAGTACTTC.

V gene TRBV29-1 combines with J gene TRBJ1-2; unclear D gene. CDR1 and CDR2 (germline): SQVTM, ANQGSEA. The CDR3 consists of 13 residues. Between the trimmed V and J ends, which lost 3 bases and 4 bases, there was a span of 12 bases. DNA for the CDR3: TGCAGCGTTGATGTCCTCCAAAGCTATGGCTACACCTTC. Its protein product is CSVDVLQSYGYTF.

J is TRBJ2-1 and V is TRBV7-9, with D perhaps matching TRBD2 (6 bases). V shed 6 bases and J shed 0 bases, with 12 bases lying between them. The CDR3 extends over 15 amino acids. CDR1 SEHNR and CDR2 FQNEAQ come from the germline V gene (reference sequence). Here the CDR3 DNA reads TGTGCCAGCAGATTCGACGGGAGCTCCTACAATGAGCAGTTCTTC. Protein: CASRFDGSSYNEQFF.

The chain recombines TRBV28 with TRBJ2-1; 8 bases are a match to TRBD2. V shed 4 bases, J shed 1 base, and the junction held 9 bases outside the gene matches. Germline loops: CDR1 MDHEN, CDR2 SYDVKM. CDR3 length: 17 residues. CDR3 sequence reads: CASSSLQRGRSYNEQFF. CDR3 nucleotide sequence: TGTGCCAGCAGTTCCCTACAGCGGGGGCGGTCCTACAATGAGCAGTTCTTC.

The rearrangement joins TRBV6-5 to TRBJ2-1; a weak D match, TRBD2 (6 bases). Per germline, CDR1 MNHEY and CDR2 SVGAGI. V lost 4 bases to trimming and J lost 3 bases, with 13 bases between them. The CDR3 spans 15 residues. CDR3: CASSSGEKDYNEQFF. As DNA, the CDR3 is TGTGCCAGCAGTTCGGGGGAAAAGGACTACAATGAGCAGTTCTTC.

A few counts support this clone. This chain joins TRBV28 and TRBJ2-4, with D tentatively TRBD1 (5 bases). This CDR3 comprises 15 residues. Between the trimmed V and J ends, which lost 3 bases and 6 bases, there was a span of 15 bases. Germline V CDR1 and CDR2: MDHEN, SYDVKM. The CDR3 region is CASSFPDSYGNIQYF. The CDR3 DNA follows: TGTGCCAGCAGTTTCCCCGACAGTTACGGAAACATTCAGTACTTC.

This clone was picked up a small number of times. The chain uses TRBV13 and TRBJ2-2; D not certain. Germline loops: CDR1 PRHDT, CDR2 FYEKMQ (reference sequence). Trimming took 0 bases from V and 2 from J, leaving 13 bases between them. This CDR3 contains 17 residues. This CDR3 is CASSLGMRLDNTGELFF. The CDR3 DNA reads as TGTGCCAGCAGCTTAGGCATGAGGCTCGACAACACCGGGGAGCTGTTTTTT.

The V gene is TRBV5-1, the J gene TRBJ2-7; D is perhaps TRBD1 (7 bases). V lost 1 base and J 3 bases, leaving 11 bases between the germline ends. Germline loops: CDR1 SGHRS, CDR2 YFSETQ. CDR3 size: 14 residues. The CDR3 sequence is CASSLRQGGYEQYF. CDR3 DNA sequence: TGCGCCAGCAGCTTGAGGCAGGGGGGCTACGAGCAGTACTTC.

In its sample, this clone was seen once. The genes are TRBV6-1 and TRBJ2-7; D is unclear. The germline V gene has CDR1 MNHNS and CDR2 SASEGT. The CDR3 is made up of 13 amino acids. The V end was cut by 3 bases, the J end by 2 bases, with 8 bases between. The CDR3 region has the DNA TGTGCCAGCAGTGATGAAGAGGCCTACGAGCAGTACTTC. It encodes CASSDEEAYEQYF.

Many counts were recorded for this clone. J is TRBJ2-3 and V is TRBV4-1; D is ambiguous. This CDR3 has 18 residues. The V and J ends lost 1 base and 2 bases respectively, with 19 bases between them. From germline, CDR1 is MGHRA and CDR2 YSYEKL. CDR3 DNA sequence: TGCGCCAGCAGCCAAGTCATCAACACACGGGCCTTCACAGATACGCAGTATTTT. Its protein is CASSQVINTRAFTDTQYF.

This clone has just a few counts. The chain links TRBV4-1 to TRBJ2-5, with TRBD1 identical over 9 bases. The CDR3 is 16 amino acids. V lost 1 base, J lost 0 bases, and 3 bases stayed unmatched. The germline V gene encodes CDR1 MGHRA and CDR2 YSYEKL. CDR3 in DNA: TGCGCCAGCAGCCAAGGTACAGGGGGCTACCAAGAGACCCAGTACTTC. Encoded protein: CASSQGTGGYQETQYF.

Worth noting for this clone: The sample carries other DNA sequences with the same CDR3. V gene TRBV9 combines with J gene TRBJ2-2; D ambiguous. Germline loops: CDR1 SGDLS, CDR2 YYNGEE. The CDR3 is 12 residues long. V was cut by 2 bases and J by 8 bases, with 7 bases left in between. CDR3 sequence: CASSVAAGELFF. In nucleotides, the CDR3 is TGTGCCAGCAGCGTCGCCGCAGGGGAGCTGTTTTTT. Looking up the rest from reference TRBV9 and TRBJ2-2 gives the full variable domain: DSGVTQTPKHLITATGQRVTLRCSPRSGDLSVYWYQQSLDQGLQFLIQYYNGEERAKGNILERFSAQQFPDLHSELNLSSLELGDSALYFCASSVAAGELFFGEGSRLTVL.

This clone was counted only a few times. The chain carries TRBV10-3 and TRBJ1-1; D is perhaps TRBD1 (6 bases). Trimming shortened V by 8 bases and J by 1 base, and 14 bases separated the two germline ends. This CDR3 has 14 amino acids. The germline V gene has CDR1 ENHRY and CDR2 SYGVKD. The CDR3 sequence is CAIGDGTPNTEAFF. CDR3 DNA: TGTGCCATCGGGGACGGGACACCGAACACTGAAGCTTTCTTT.

The genes are TRBV7-6 and TRBJ1-1, with a weak D call TRBD1 (5 bases). Germline loops: CDR1 SGHVS, CDR2 FNYEAQ. CDR3 length: 14 residues. V was clipped by 1 base and J by 2 bases, with 8 bases between them. The CDR3 nucleotides are TGTGCCAGCAGCTTAGGGGGGACCAACACTGAAGCTTTCTTT. This sequence encodes CASSLGGTNTEAFF.

The chain combines TRBV27 with TRBJ2-7, with 8 bases matching TRBD1. This CDR3 has 14 amino acids. The trim removed 6 bases at V and 3 bases at J, leaving 7 bases unmatched. Germline V gene lookup returns CDR1 MNHEY and CDR2 SMNVEV (reference sequence). The DNA for the CDR3 is TGTGCCAGCAGCCTGGGACAGGAGTACTACGAGCAGTACTTC. Its protein is CASSLGQEYYEQYF.

Only a few counts were recorded for this clone. V usage is TRBV4-1 and J usage is TRBJ2-1; 8 nucleotides line up with TRBD2. Germline V gene data show CDR1 as MGHRA and CDR2 as YSYEKL. This CDR3 is 17 amino acids long. V shed 3 bases and J 5 bases; nucleotides not matched to a gene: 12. CDR3 in DNA: TGCGCCAGCAGCCAGGAAGAAGGAGCGGGAGCAGACAATGAGCAGTTCTTC. Translating it yields CASSQEEGAGADNEQFF.

As concerns this clone: The junction departs from germline at one end; a sequencing error may be responsible. The rearrangement uses TRBV7-9 and TRBJ2-1, with 9 bases that match TRBD1. The CDR3 has 14 amino acids. Germline V gives CDR1 SEHNR, CDR2 FQNEAQ (reference sequence). The CDR3 region is CAGSPRTGDNEQFF. CDR3 nucleotides: TGTGCCGGCAGCCCCCGGACAGGGGACAATGAGCAGTTCTTC.

CDR3 amino acids: CASSLSPGREQFF. CDR3 coding DNA: TGTGCCAGCAGCTTATCACCAGGGCGTGAGCAGTTCTTC. The V and J genes are TRBV7-9 and TRBJ2-1; tentative D call: TRBD1 (5 bases). The CDR3 has 13 residues. Germline values: CDR1 SEHNR, CDR2 FQNEAQ (reference sequence). Trimming removed 2 bases at V and 9 bases at J, with 11 bases between.

This clone was recorded a few times. The genes are TRBV7-9 and TRBJ2-1, with D maybe TRBD2 (6 bases). The V gene's germline CDR1 is SEHNR and CDR2 FQNEAQ (reference sequence). The CDR3 runs to 15 residues. V was pared by 5 bases and J by 4 bases, with 15 bases between. The CDR3 bases are TGTGCCAGCAGCACCGGGACTGGGGCATACAATGAGCAGTTCTTC. Translated, it gives CASSTGTGAYNEQFF.